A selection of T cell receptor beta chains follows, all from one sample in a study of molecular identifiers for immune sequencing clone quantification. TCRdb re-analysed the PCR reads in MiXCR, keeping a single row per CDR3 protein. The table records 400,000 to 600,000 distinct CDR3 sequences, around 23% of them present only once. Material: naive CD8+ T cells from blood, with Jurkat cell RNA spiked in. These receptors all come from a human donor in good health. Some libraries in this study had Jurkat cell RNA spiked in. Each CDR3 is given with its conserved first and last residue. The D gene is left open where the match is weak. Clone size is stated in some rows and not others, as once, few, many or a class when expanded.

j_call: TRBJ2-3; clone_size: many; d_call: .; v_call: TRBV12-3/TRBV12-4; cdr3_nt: TGTGCCACGCAACCCGCGGGCTTAAATACGCAGTATTTT; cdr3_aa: CATQPAGLNTQYF
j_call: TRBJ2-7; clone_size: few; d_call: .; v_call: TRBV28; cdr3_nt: TGTGCCAGCAGTTTGATAGCAGAACAGTACTTC; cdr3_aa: CASSLIAEQYF
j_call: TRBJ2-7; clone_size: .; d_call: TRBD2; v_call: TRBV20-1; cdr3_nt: TGCAGTGCTACGGCCCTCGGGACTAGACTTTTCGAGCAGTACTTC; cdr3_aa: CSATALGTRLFEQYF
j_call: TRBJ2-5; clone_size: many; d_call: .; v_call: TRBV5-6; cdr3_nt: TGTGCCAGCAGCGGCGGGGATTACCAAGAGACCCAGTACTTC; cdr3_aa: CASSGGDYQETQYF
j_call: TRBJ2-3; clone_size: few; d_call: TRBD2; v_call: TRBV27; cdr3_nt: TGTGCCAGCAGTTCCCGACTAGCGGTGAGCACAGATACGCAGTATTTT; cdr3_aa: CASSSRLAVSTDTQYF
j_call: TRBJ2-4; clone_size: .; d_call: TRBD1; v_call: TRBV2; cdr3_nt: TGTGCCAGCAGCGATTGGACAGGAGGCGATTATAAGGGTTACATTCAGTACTTC; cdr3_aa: CASSDWTGGDYKGYIQYF
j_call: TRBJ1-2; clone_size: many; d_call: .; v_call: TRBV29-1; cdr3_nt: TGCAGCGTTGACAGAAAACCAGTGAGCTATGGCTACACCTTC; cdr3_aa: CSVDRKPVSYGYTF
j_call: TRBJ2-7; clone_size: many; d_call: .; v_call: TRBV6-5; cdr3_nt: TGTGCCACCCGGGGGACCGTCGGTTCCTACGAGCAGTACTTC; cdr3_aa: CATRGTVGSYEQYF
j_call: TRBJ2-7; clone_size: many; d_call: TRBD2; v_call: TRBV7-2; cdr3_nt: TGTGCCAGCAGCTTAGGGACTAGCGGAATCTACGAGCAGTACTTC; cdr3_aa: CASSLGTSGIYEQYF
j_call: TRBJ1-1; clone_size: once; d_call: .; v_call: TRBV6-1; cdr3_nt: TGTGCCAGCAGTGAAGCAGGTCCGGGAACTGAAGCTTTCTTT; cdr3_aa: CASSEAGPGTEAFF